The 18 T cell receptor beta chains in this list originate from one sample, sequenced in a study of cytomegalovirus exposure and HLA in healthy donors. PCR used 60 Vbeta primers and 13 Jbeta primers. Sequenced by immunoSEQ multiplex PCR; TCRdb stores in-frame clones only, minus some. The repertoire shows about 200,000 clones; the top ten hold under 6.5%. Sample: PBMCs. The receptors were sampled from a man aged 25-40 years in good health and CMV-seronegative.

The chain carries TRBV7-8 and TRBJ1-2; maybe TRBD1 (6 bases). This CDR3 has 13 residues. With 0 bases removed from V and 8 bases from J, the gap between germline ends came to 10 bases. Germline V gives CDR1 SGHVS, CDR2 FQNEAQ. CDR3 in DNA: TGTGCCAGCAGCTTAGCGGGGGCGGACGGCTACACCTTC. Translating it yields CASSLAGADGYTF. Supplemented by reference TRBV7-8 and TRBJ1-2, the full variable domain reads GAGVSQSPRYKVAKRGQDVALRCDPISGHVSLFWYQQALGQGPEFLTYFQNEAQLDKSGLPSDRFFAERPEGSVSTLKIQRTQQEDSAVYLCASSLAGADGYTFGSGTRLTVV.

The J gene is TRBJ2-7, the V gene TRBV7-8, with D unresolved. V lost 6 bases to trimming and J lost 0 bases, with 6 bases between them. Germline CDR1 and CDR2: SGHVS and FQNEAQ. CDR3 length: 12 amino acids. In DNA form, the CDR3 reads TGTGCCAGCAGAGGAGACTCCTACGAGCAGTACTTC. This codes for CASRGDSYEQYF.

The chain has TRBV14 and TRBJ2-1, with TRBD1 matching over 11 bases. Germline V CDR1 and CDR2: SGHDN, FVKESK. Trimming at V came to 2 bases and at J to 7 bases, leaving 7 bases not matched to a gene. The length of the CDR3 is 16 residues. The CDR3 protein is CASSQPWTGGRNEQFF. The CDR3 DNA is TGTGCCAGCAGCCAACCCTGGACAGGGGGCCGGAATGAGCAGTTCTTC.

J is TRBJ2-7 and V is TRBV4-1; D not certain. CDR1 is MGHRA and CDR2 is YSYEKL in the germline V gene. V was cut by 3 bases and J by 3 bases, with 12 bases left in between. This CDR3 has 14 residues. CDR3 in DNA: TGCGCCAGCAGCCAGAGATTATCGAACTACGAGCAGTACTTC. As protein: CASSQRLSNYEQYF.

The chain uses TRBV6-5 and TRBJ2-3; 8 bases match TRBD2. The trim removed 4 bases at V and 4 bases at J, leaving 10 bases unmatched. The CDR3 length is 16 residues. The V gene's germline CDR1 is MNHEY and CDR2 SVGAGI. This chain's CDR3 is CASSSSGPGGADTQYF. In DNA, the CDR3 is TGTGCCAGCAGTTCCTCAGGGCCCGGGGGGGCAGATACGCAGTATTTT.

The chain is built from TRBV5-8 and TRBJ2-7; possibly TRBD2 for D (5 bases). Germline V gene data show CDR1 as SGHTS and CDR2 as YDEGEE. The V gene lost 6 bases and the J gene lost 6 bases, with 10 bases spanning the gap. The CDR3 sequence is 11 residues long. CDR3 protein: CASTPRGEQYF. CDR3 nucleotide sequence: TGTGCCAGCACCCCTCGGGGCGAGCAGTACTTC.

The genes are TRBV18 and TRBJ2-7, with TRBD2 as a possible D gene (6 bases). Trimming took off 2 bases at V and 2 bases at J, with 10 bases between the two ends. This CDR3 has 14 residues. Germline CDR1 and CDR2: KGHSH and LQKENI. This CDR3 reads CASSPAGPPYEQYF. CDR3 bases: TGTGCCAGCTCACCAGCGGGGCCCCCCTACGAGCAGTACTTC.

The CDR3 spells CASSPGEGNEQFF. As DNA, the CDR3 is TGTGCCAGCAGCCCCGGGGAGGGCAATGAGCAGTTCTTC. This chain connects TRBV5-4 to TRBJ2-1; 7 positions agree with TRBD2. The CDR3 extends over 13 amino acids. Trimming took 4 bases from V and 6 from J; bases not matched to a gene: 4. In germline, CDR1 is SGHNT, CDR2 YYREEE (reference sequence).

J is TRBJ2-7 and V is TRBV30; 7 bases are shared with TRBD1. The germline gives CDR1 GTSNPN, CDR2 SVGIG (reference sequence). This CDR3 region has 15 residues. The trim removed 2 bases at V and 3 bases at J, leaving 10 bases unmatched. The CDR3 nucleotides read TGTGCCTGGAGTCCACCGACAGGGAAGAACTACGAGCAGTACTTC. The encoded protein is CAWSPPTGKNYEQYF.

Worth noting for this clone: A read error may account for a junction end that differs from germline. This chain joins TRBV19 and TRBJ2-5, with 7 bases aligning to TRBD1. The CDR3 extends over 16 amino acids. CDR1 and CDR2 (germline): LNHDA, SQIVND (reference sequence). CDR3 sequence reads: CASSRGTEPIQETQHF. In nucleotides, the CDR3 is TGTGCCAGCTCCAGGGGGACAGAACCAATCCAAGAGACCCAGCACTTC.

The chain joins TRBV4-3 to TRBJ1-6; a possible D gene is TRBD1 (5 bases). The V and J ends lost 0 bases and 7 bases respectively, with 7 bases between them. CDR3 length: 14 residues. Germline values: CDR1 LGHNA, CDR2 YSLEER. This CDR3 is CASSQETGNSPLHF. CDR3 DNA: TGCGCCAGCAGCCAAGAAACAGGAAATTCACCCCTCCACTTT.

The CDR3 is CASSQGQGSYGYTF. CDR3 DNA: TGTGCCAGCAGTCAAGGACAGGGCAGCTATGGCTACACCTTC. This rearrangement joins TRBV6-5 to TRBJ1-2, with 8 bases matching TRBD1. The length of the CDR3 is 14 residues. The junction had 6 bases not matched to a gene; V was cut back by 5 bases and J by 4 bases. From germline, CDR1 is MNHEY and CDR2 SVGAGI.

The chain employs TRBV28 and TRBJ2-1, with D possibly TRBD2 on 6 matching bases. This CDR3 is built from 17 residues. Germline V gene sequence: CDR1 MDHEN, CDR2 SYDVKM. V lost 3 bases to trimming and J lost 6 bases, with 21 bases between them. The CDR3 bases are TGTGCCAGCAGTTTCTCAACTCCGTTGACTAGACCCAATGAGCAGTTCTTC. It specifies CASSFSTPLTRPNEQFF.

This chain connects TRBV10-3 to TRBJ1-1; 7 nucleotides agree with TRBD1. The CDR3 consists of 15 residues. V shed 8 bases, J shed 11 bases, and the junction held 20 bases outside the gene matches. The germline V gene has CDR1 ENHRY and CDR2 SYGVKD. The CDR3: CAIGVQGNPPAGAFF. The DNA for the CDR3 is TGTGCCATCGGGGTACAGGGGAACCCGCCCGCGGGGGCTTTCTTT.

J is TRBJ1-4 and V is TRBV15; 8 nucleotides match TRBD1. Trimming at V came to 3 bases and at J to 5 bases, leaving 5 bases not matched to a gene. The CDR3 has 15 residues. The germline gives CDR1 LNHNV, CDR2 YYDKDF (reference sequence). The CDR3 sequence: CATSRAQGANEKLFF. DNA for the CDR3: TGTGCCACCAGCAGGGCTCAGGGGGCGAATGAAAAACTGTTTTTT.

The V call is TRBV27, the J call TRBJ1-3; 10 bases map to TRBD1. The CDR3 loop spans 14 amino acids. The V segment lost 4 bases and the J segment 8 bases; nucleotides outside the gene matches: 5. Germline loops: CDR1 MNHEY, CDR2 SMNVEV (reference sequence). CDR3 amino acids: CASSSQGQGDTIYF. The CDR3 bases are TGTGCCAGCAGTTCACAAGGACAGGGGGACACCATATATTTT.

The chain recombines TRBV11-2 with TRBJ1-2, with 8 bases aligning to TRBD1. There are 14 residues in the CDR3. Germline V CDR1 and CDR2: SGHAT, FQNNGV. V dropped 4 bases and J dropped 9; count of bases not matched to a gene: 10. This CDR3 reads CASSSATTGGRYTF. As DNA, the CDR3 is TGTGCCAGCAGCTCGGCCACCACAGGGGGTCGCTACACCTTC.

This chain joins TRBV7-2 and TRBJ1-6, with a possible D match to TRBD1 (5 bases). The CDR3 spans 13 residues. Trimming pared 3 bases from V and 5 bases from J, leaving 5 bases between. Germline CDR1 SGHTA, CDR2 FQGNSA. In DNA, the CDR3 is TGTGCCAGCAGCTTCAGGGATAATTCACCCCTCCACTTT. Translating it yields CASSFRDNSPLHF.